The 32 T cell receptor beta chains below come from one sample, sequenced in a study of cytomegalovirus exposure and HLA in healthy donors. 60 Vbeta and 13 Jbeta primers were used in PCR. Data came from immunoSEQ multiplex PCR; TCRdb stores just in-frame clones and leaves some out. The sample lists hundreds of thousands of clones, about 80% seen once, with around 0.63% in the top ten. Sample: PBMCs. Receptors were obtained from a man between 18 and 29 years old in good health and CMV-seronegative.

This clone was observed a few times. The J gene is TRBJ2-1, the V gene TRBV5-1; D unclear. This CDR3 spans 11 amino acids. Germline assignment: CDR1 SGHRS and CDR2 YFSETQ. V lost 3 bases, J lost 5 bases, and 3 bases lay in between. The CDR3: CASSSHNEQFF. For the CDR3, the DNA is TGCGCCAGCAGCTCTCACAATGAGCAGTTCTTC.

This sequence joins TRBV19 and TRBJ2-1, with TRBD2 identical over 8 bases. Germline V gives CDR1 LNHDA, CDR2 SQIVND (reference sequence). The CDR3 is made up of 16 amino acids. The V gene end was trimmed by 1 base and the J gene end by 7 bases; junction bases not matched to a gene: 9. CDR3 in DNA: TGTGCCAGTAGTATAGTGTCAGCGGGAGTCGGTAATGAGCAGTTCTTC. Translation gives CASSIVSAGVGNEQFF.

The chain is built from TRBV7-3 and TRBJ2-3; D call uncertain. V was trimmed by 6 bases and J by 2 bases, leaving 15 bases between them. The germline V gene encodes CDR1 SGHTA and CDR2 FQGTGA. The CDR3 is 15 residues long. This CDR3 reads CASSSSPHPTDTQYF. CDR3 coding DNA: TGTGCCAGCAGTAGCAGCCCGCACCCCACAGATACGCAGTATTTT.

The chain uses TRBV6-5 and TRBJ2-2, with D tentatively TRBD2 (6 bases). Between the trimmed V and J ends, which lost 10 bases and 4 bases, there was a span of 16 bases. Germline-derived CDR1 and CDR2 are MNHEY and SVGAGI. The CDR3 totals 14 residues. CDR3 in DNA: TGTGCCACTCGACTAGGGGCAAGCACCGGGGAGCTGTTTTTT. Its protein is CATRLGASTGELFF.

This CDR3 is CSVGDRMNTEAFF. The CDR3 DNA follows: TGCAGCGTTGGGGACAGAATGAACACTGAAGCTTTCTTT. The V and J genes are TRBV29-1 and TRBJ1-1; TRBD1 matches 7 bases. Germline-derived CDR1 and CDR2 are SQVTM and ANQGSEA. The CDR3 totals 13 residues. V dropped 4 bases and J dropped 0; count of bases not matched to a gene: 2. The whole variable domain, filled in from reference TRBV29-1 and TRBJ1-1, reads SAVISQKPSRDICQRGTSLTIQCQVDSQVTMMFWYRQQPGQSLTLIATANQGSEATYESGFVIDKFPISRPNLTFSTLTVSNMSPEDSSIYLCSVGDRMNTEAFFGQGTRLTVV.

This chain connects TRBV28 to TRBJ2-1, with 10 bases identical to TRBD2. The V gene end was trimmed by 6 bases and the J gene end by 8 bases; junction bases not matched to a gene: 7. This CDR3 spans 14 amino acids. CDR1 and CDR2 from the germline V gene are MDHEN and SYDVKM. As DNA, the CDR3 is TGTGCCAGCAGCCCCGGGACTAGCGCGCATGAGCAGTTCTTC. It codes for CASSPGTSAHEQFF. The full variable domain, rest sourced from reference TRBV28 and TRBJ2-1, is DVKVTQSSRYLVKRTGEKVFLECVQDMDHENMFWYRQDPGLGLRLIYFSYDVKMKEKGDIPEGYSVSREKKERFSLILESASTNQTSMYLCASSPGTSAHEQFFGPGTRLTVL.

The chain couples TRBV5-1 to TRBJ2-7, with TRBD2 as a possible D gene (5 bases). Germline assignment: CDR1 SGHRS and CDR2 YFSETQ. The V gene lost 5 bases and the J gene lost 2 bases, with 14 bases spanning the gap. This CDR3 spans 14 amino acids. For the CDR3, the DNA is TGCGCCAGCAGAGCTGGGGAGATAGCCTACGAGCAGTACTTC. It is translated as CASRAGEIAYEQYF.

V and J are TRBV5-6 and TRBJ2-3; 9 bases match TRBD1. Losses at the gene ends were 4 bases for V and 0 bases for J; bases not matched to a gene: 15. CDR3 size: 19 residues. Germline V gene data show CDR1 as SGHDT and CDR2 as YYEEEE. CDR3 coding DNA: TGTGCCAGCAGCCCGGAAGGGACAGGGAGTTTTGGGAGCACAGATACGCAGTATTTT. Amino acids: CASSPEGTGSFGSTDTQYF.

The CDR3 reads CASSPTRDRGLNEQYF. CDR3 in DNA: TGTGCCAGCAGCCCGACCCGGGACAGGGGGCTCAACGAGCAGTACTTC. The V call is TRBV28, the J call TRBJ2-7; TRBD1 agrees at 12 bases. Germline values: CDR1 MDHEN, CDR2 SYDVKM. The CDR3 length is 16 residues. After removal of 6 bases from V and 5 bases from J, the junction contained 11 bases not matched to a gene.

This clone was counted only a few times. The chain joins TRBV27 to TRBJ2-6, with a weak D call TRBD1 (6 bases). This CDR3 comprises 17 residues. Germline lookup yields CDR1 MNHEY and CDR2 SMNVEV (reference sequence). The germline V and J ends were trimmed by 5 bases and 0 bases, with 14 bases remaining between them. The CDR3 DNA is TGTGCCAGCAGTGCGGACAGCTTTCTCTCTGGGGCCAACGTCCTGACTTTC. It specifies CASSADSFLSGANVLTF. The whole variable domain, filled in from reference TRBV27 and TRBJ2-6, reads EAQVTQNPRYLITVTGKKLTVTCSQNMNHEYMSWYRQDPGLGLRQIYYSMNVEVTDKGDVPEGYKVSRKEKRNFPLILESPSPNQTSLYFCASSADSFLSGANVLTFGAGSRLTVL.

CDR3 region: CATSRDSSGTYEQYF. The DNA for the CDR3 is TGTGCCACCAGCAGAGATTCGTCTGGGACTTACGAGCAGTACTTC. The rearrangement uses TRBV15 and TRBJ2-7, with TRBD2 as a possible D gene (6 bases). Trimming pared 0 bases from V and 4 bases from J, leaving 13 bases between. CDR3 length equals 15 residues. CDR1 and CDR2 from the germline V gene are LNHNV and YYDKDF (reference sequence).

This clone was counted a few times. The CDR3 reads CASSLQKNYGYTF. The DNA of the CDR3 is TGTGCCAGCAGCTTACAGAAGAACTATGGCTACACCTTC. The rearrangement joins TRBV7-2 to TRBJ1-2; D gene unclear. The CDR3 sequence is 13 residues long. The ends were cut back, 2 bases at V and 2 bases at J, with 6 bases in the middle. Germline V gene sequence: CDR1 SGHTA, CDR2 FQGNSA. Full variable domain (rest looked up from reference TRBV7-2 and TRBJ1-2): GAGVSQSPSNKVTEKGKDVELRCDPISGHTALYWYRQSLGQGLEFLIYFQGNSAPDKSGLPSDRFSAERTGGSVSTLTIQRTQQEDSAVYLCASSLQKNYGYTFGSGTRLTVV.

The V and J genes are TRBV28 and TRBJ2-5; TRBD1 is a possible D gene (6 bases). This CDR3 has 13 residues. CDR1 is MDHEN, CDR2 SYDVKM, per germline. Trimming shortened V by 3 bases and J by 5 bases, and 10 bases separated the two germline ends. CDR3 region: CASSLVQGETQYF. Here the CDR3 DNA reads TGTGCCAGCAGTTTGGTCCAGGGGGAGACCCAGTACTTC.

The chain joins TRBV14 to TRBJ1-1; D remains unclear. There are 13 residues in the CDR3. Trimming left V 0 bases short and J 11 bases short, with 13 bases between. The germline V gene has CDR1 SGHDN and CDR2 FVKESK. This chain's CDR3 is CASSQDPPVRAFF. In DNA form, the CDR3 reads TGTGCCAGCAGCCAAGATCCCCCCGTCCGGGCTTTCTTT.

In DNA form, the CDR3 reads TGTGCCTGGAGTACACAGTATAGCAATCAGCCCCAGCATTTT. This encodes CAWSTQYSNQPQHF. The chain combines TRBV30 with TRBJ1-5; no clear D gene. The CDR3 runs to 14 residues. Germline V gene lookup returns CDR1 GTSNPN and CDR2 SVGIG (reference sequence). V lost 2 bases to trimming and J lost 0 bases, with 8 bases between them.

The chain carries TRBV28 and TRBJ1-2; D uncertain. CDR1 is MDHEN and CDR2 is SYDVKM in the germline V gene. Trimming took 6 bases from V and 1 from J, leaving 12 bases between them. This CDR3 region has 14 residues. The CDR3 protein is CASRASSHNYGYTF. The CDR3 DNA is TGTGCCAGCAGAGCGTCCAGTCATAACTATGGCTACACCTTC.

J is TRBJ2-1 and V is TRBV5-1; 11 bases align to TRBD2. The CDR3 consists of 16 residues. Germline assignment: CDR1 SGHRS and CDR2 YFSETQ. J gave up 4 bases and V 4 bases, and 7 bases lay outside the gene matches. Written as DNA, the CDR3 is TGCGCCAGCAGCAACTTAGCGGGAGGGATATACAATGAGCAGTTCTTC. Its protein is CASSNLAGGIYNEQFF.

This clone has just a few counts. The chain couples TRBV29-1 to TRBJ2-7; unclear D gene. Deletions cut 5 bases from V and 2 bases from J, with 7 bases between. The germline gives CDR1 SQVTM, CDR2 ANQGSEA. The CDR3 runs 11 residues. The CDR3 DNA reads TGCAGCGTTTCGTCAGCCTACGAGCAGTACTTC. Amino acids: CSVSSAYEQYF.

The gene calls are TRBV4-2 and TRBJ2-2, with 8 bases fitting TRBD2. Germline V gives CDR1 LGHNA, CDR2 YNFKEQ. J was trimmed by 6 bases and V by 0 bases; bases with no gene match: 9. This CDR3 spans 17 amino acids. CDR3 DNA: TGTGCCAGCAGCCAAGAGGTTAGCGGGATTAAATCCGGGGAGCTGTTTTTT. Encoded protein: CASSQEVSGIKSGELFF.

The chain uses TRBV28 and TRBJ2-7, with TRBD1 identical over 7 bases. V shed 4 bases, J shed 1 base, and the junction held 10 bases outside the gene matches. This CDR3 contains 16 residues. Germline CDR1 reads MDHEN; CDR2 reads SYDVKM. The DNA for the CDR3 is TGTGCCAGCAGTTCGACGACCCGACAGGGATCCTACGAGCAGTACTTC. Protein product: CASSSTTRQGSYEQYF.

The chain couples TRBV6-6 to TRBJ1-5; D is unresolved. The germline V and J ends were trimmed by 2 bases and 0 bases, with 8 bases remaining between them. Germline values: CDR1 MNHNY, CDR2 SVGAGI (reference sequence). There are 15 residues in the CDR3. The CDR3 bases are TGTGCCAGCAGTTACCAGGACTATAGCAATCAGCCCCAGCATTTT. It yields the protein CASSYQDYSNQPQHF.

This clone was seen a few times. This chain links TRBV10-2 with TRBJ2-7, with D possibly TRBD2 on 5 matching bases. V was clipped by 4 bases and J by 6 bases, with 7 bases between them. This CDR3 contains 11 residues. Germline CDR1 WSHSY, CDR2 SAAADI. The CDR3 DNA reads TGCGCCAGCAGTGGTACTAGCGAGCAGTACTTC. Amino acid sequence: CASSGTSEQYF.

This clone was observed a single time. V and J are TRBV6-6 and TRBJ1-6; 7 positions agree with TRBD1. Germline CDR1 is MNHNY and CDR2 is SVGAGI (reference sequence). This CDR3 is 15 amino acids long. V trimming: 4 bases; J trimming: 4 bases; junction bases outside the gene matches: 4. This chain's CDR3 is CASSSGTAYNSPLHF. The CDR3 coding sequence is TGTGCCAGCAGTTCCGGGACAGCTTATAATTCACCCCTCCACTTT.

The V gene is TRBV5-1, the J gene TRBJ2-6, with TRBD1 as a possible D gene (5 bases). V gave up 0 bases and J gave up 0 bases, with 7 bases separating them. The CDR3 loop spans 16 amino acids. The V gene's germline CDR1 is SGHRS and CDR2 YFSETQ. As DNA, the CDR3 is TGCGCCAGCAGCTTGGAGGGGTTCTCTGGGGCCAACGTCCTGACTTTC. It is translated as CASSLEGFSGANVLTF.

The chain couples TRBV30 to TRBJ1-1, with D maybe TRBD1 (6 bases). CDR1 GTSNPN and CDR2 SVGIG come from the germline V gene (reference sequence). Trimming pared 3 bases from V and 6 bases from J, leaving 11 bases between. The length of the CDR3 is 12 residues. The CDR3 sequence: CAWRAGAAEAFF. The CDR3 DNA is TGTGCCTGGAGGGCGGGGGCGGCTGAAGCTTTCTTT. The full variable domain, completed using reference TRBV30 and TRBJ1-1, is SQTIHQWPATLVQPVGSPLSLECTVEGTSNPNLYWYRQAAGRGLQLLFYSVGIGQISSEVPQNLSASRPQDRQFILSSKKLLLSDSGFYLCAWRAGAAEAFFGQGTRLTVV.

As concerns this clone: Given the absence of the conserved phenylalanine or tryptophan at the CDR3 end, a read error is likely. The chain links TRBV27 to TRBJ2-7; 14 bases agree with TRBD2. This CDR3 is built from 14 residues. V gave up 6 bases and J gave up 6 bases; unmatched junction bases: 4. The germline gives CDR1 MNHEY, CDR2 SMNVEV (reference sequence). CDR3 coding DNA: TGTGCCAGCAGGACCGGGACTAGCGGGAGCGAGCAGTACCTC. Translation gives CASRTGTSGSEQYL.

J is TRBJ2-1 and V is TRBV5-4; 7 bases fit TRBD2. CDR1 and CDR2 from the germline V gene are SGHNT and YYREEE (reference sequence). Trimming cost V 0 bases and J 1 base; bases outside gene matches: 4. This CDR3 has 16 residues. This chain's CDR3 is CASSLARERSYNEQFF. The CDR3 DNA is TGTGCCAGCAGCTTGGCGCGGGAGAGGTCCTACAATGAGCAGTTCTTC.

The V gene is TRBV27, the J gene TRBJ1-5; the D is unclear. Trimming stripped 2 bases from V and 3 bases from J, with 8 bases between. This CDR3 comprises 14 residues. The germline gives CDR1 MNHEY, CDR2 SMNVEV (reference sequence). CDR3 in DNA: TGTGCCAGCAGTTTAGGCCGGGTCAATCAGCCCCAGCATTTT. It yields the protein CASSLGRVNQPQHF.

The chain has TRBV7-6 and TRBJ2-1; 8 bases line up with TRBD2. The CDR3 length is 14 residues. V shed 3 bases, J shed 5 bases, and the junction held 3 bases outside the gene matches. Per germline, CDR1 SGHVS and CDR2 FNYEAQ. The CDR3 protein is CASSFAGGDNEQFF. CDR3 coding DNA: TGTGCCAGCAGCTTTGCGGGAGGAGACAATGAGCAGTTCTTC.

This clone has only a few counts. The J gene is TRBJ1-1, the V gene TRBV5-1, with D possibly TRBD1 on 6 matching bases. Germline V lookup: CDR1 SGHRS, CDR2 YFSETQ. Trimming left V 4 bases short and J 3 bases short, with 13 bases between. CDR3 length equals 14 residues. CDR3: CASSPGGGYTEAFF. CDR3 DNA sequence: TGCGCCAGCAGCCCGGGGGGGGGCTACACTGAAGCTTTCTTT.

The chain joins TRBV6-4 to TRBJ2-7; the match to TRBD2 covers 12 bases. The CDR3 is 16 amino acids. V trimming: 2 bases; J trimming: 5 bases; junction bases outside the gene matches: 7. CDR1 and CDR2 from the germline V gene are MRHNA and SNTAGT. As DNA, the CDR3 is TGTGCCAGCAGTGACCTTAGACTAGCGGGAGTCCACGAGCAGTACTTC. Protein sequence: CASSDLRLAGVHEQYF.

The V call is TRBV4-1, the J call TRBJ2-1; 12 nucleotides line up with TRBD2. J was trimmed by 8 bases and V by 1 base; bases with no gene match: 9. The germline V gene has CDR1 MGHRA and CDR2 YSYEKL. CDR3 length equals 17 residues. The chain's CDR3 is CASSQVLAGGPSDEQFF. CDR3 DNA: TGCGCCAGCAGCCAAGTTCTAGCGGGAGGGCCGTCGGATGAGCAGTTCTTC.